The 14 T cell receptor beta chains in this list originate from one sample, sequenced in a study of identical twins' blood T cells (dated by TCRdb to the early 2010s). The method behind the library was 5' RACE. Sequencing used an Illumina Genome Analyzer IIx. TCRdb applied fastp at Q25 and MiXCR to the public reads, then kept only in-frame beta chains. Duplicate CDR3 protein sequences are folded into a single record with the most common DNA and genes. The sample table shows roughly 340,000 distinct CDR3 sequences, and around 30% are seen once. The top ten clones comprise around 5.6% of the sample. Sequencing used PBMCs. These receptors all stem from a woman aged 18-49 years in good health.

The V and J genes are TRBV19 and TRBJ1-4, with TRBD1 as a possible D gene (5 bases). Per germline, CDR1 LNHDA and CDR2 SQIVND (reference sequence). Trimming removed 3 bases from V and 9 bases from J, with 11 bases in between. The length of the CDR3 is 13 residues. As DNA, the CDR3 is TGTGCCAGTAGTATTGGGACTCGGAAAAAACTGTTTTTT. Encoded protein: CASSIGTRKKLFF.

Comment on this clonotype: Germline is not matched at one junction end, which may reflect a read error. V usage is TRBV19 and J usage is TRBJ2-2, with D perhaps TRBD2 (5 bases). The CDR3 is 15 residues long. Germline loops: CDR1 LNHDA, CDR2 SQIVND (reference sequence). The CDR3 is CASSPTYLNTGEPFF. For the CDR3, the DNA is TGTGCCAGTTCCCCAACCTACTTAAACACCGGGGAGCCGTTTTTT.

This clonotype was observed a handful of times. V usage is TRBV11-3 and J usage is TRBJ1-4; D remains ambiguous. With 5 bases removed from V and 7 bases from J, the gap between germline ends came to 17 bases. There are 15 residues in the CDR3. Germline values: CDR1 SGHNT, CDR2 YENEEA. CDR3 coding DNA: TGTGCCAGCAGCACCTACCACGGGCGGGGTGAAAAACTGTTTTTT. Amino acid sequence: CASSTYHGRGEKLFF.

V and J are TRBV3-1 and TRBJ1-6; D gene unclear. Germline V gene lookup returns CDR1 LGHDT and CDR2 YNNKEL (reference sequence). V was shortened by 6 bases and J by 7 bases, with 10 bases between the two germline ends. CDR3 length equals 13 residues. CDR3 in DNA: TGTGCCAGCAGACCGGTAAGGAATTCACCCCTCCACTTT. Its translation: CASRPVRNSPLHF.

This clonotype has a handful of counts. The gene calls are TRBV14 and TRBJ2-1; 9 bases fit TRBD2. This CDR3 has 16 residues. Per the germline V gene, CDR1 is SGHDN and CDR2 is FVKESK. The V gene end was trimmed by 4 bases and the J gene end by 4 bases; junction bases not matched to a gene: 8. DNA of the CDR3: TGTGCCAGCAGCCGGCTAGCGGGGAGCCCATACAATGAGCAGTTCTTC. It is translated as CASSRLAGSPYNEQFF.

This clonotype was seen many times. The rearrangement joins TRBV9 to TRBJ2-4; D ambiguous. Germline CDR1 reads SGDLS; CDR2 reads YYNGEE. Trimming shortened V by 0 bases and J by 6 bases, and 7 bases separated the two germline ends. This CDR3 region has 13 residues. Here the CDR3 reads CASSVDVGNIQYF. The CDR3 DNA reads TGTGCCAGCAGCGTAGATGTCGGAAACATTCAGTACTTC.

The chain couples TRBV29-1 to TRBJ2-7; TRBD1 matches 8 bases. V was pared by 3 bases and J by 4 bases, with 8 bases of the junction left unmatched. The CDR3 contains 14 residues. Germline V CDR1 and CDR2: SQVTM, ANQGSEA. Here the CDR3 DNA reads TGCAGCGTTGAGGAACGGACAGGGAGGTACGAGCAGTACTTC. Residues: CSVEERTGRYEQYF.

This clonotype occurred many times. This rearrangement joins TRBV21-1 to TRBJ1-4; the table names TRBD1, a call not compared with the DNA. TRBV21-1 is noted as a pseudogene. The CDR3 sequence is 17 residues long. The CDR3 DNA is TGTGCCAGCAGCAATCCCCCCCCGGACAGCCCTAATGAAAAACTGTTTTTT. This sequence encodes CASSNPPPDSPNEKLFF.

The CDR3 bases are TGTGCCAGCAGCTTACCTACAGGATTGAATGGCTACACCTTC. Protein product: CASSLPTGLNGYTF. The rearrangement links TRBV11-2 to TRBJ1-2; possible D gene TRBD1, 5 bases. The CDR3 consists of 14 residues. Germline V gene data show CDR1 as SGHAT and CDR2 as FQNNGV. With 2 bases removed from V and 6 bases from J, the gap between germline ends came to 13 bases.

The chain has TRBV10-3 and TRBJ2-7; D is unresolved. The CDR3 is 16 amino acids. CDR1 and CDR2 (germline): ENHRY, SYGVKD. The V end was cut by 2 bases, the J end by 0 bases, with 14 bases between. The CDR3 DNA sequence: TGTGCCATCAGTGAGCCCCGTGCCCCTACCTCCTACGAGCAGTACTTC. Translation gives CAISEPRAPTSYEQYF.

This rearrangement joins TRBV6-1 to TRBJ1-6; tentative D call: TRBD1 (5 bases). This CDR3 is built from 17 residues. Trimming shortened V by 7 bases and J by 0 bases, and 16 bases separated the two germline ends. Germline loops: CDR1 MNHNS, CDR2 SASEGT. The CDR3 DNA is TGTGCCAGCAAGACAGTACTCCTAAGCTCCTATAATTCACCCCTCCACTTT. Residues: CASKTVLLSSYNSPLHF.

This clonotype showed up just a few times. J is TRBJ1-4 and V is TRBV10-3, with unresolved D. The germline gives CDR1 ENHRY, CDR2 SYGVKD. This CDR3 is 13 amino acids long. Trimming took 3 bases from V and 5 from J, leaving 7 bases between them. The CDR3 region is CAISERENEKLFF. CDR3 in DNA: TGTGCCATCAGTGAAAGAGAGAATGAAAAACTGTTTTTT.

J is TRBJ2-1 and V is TRBV10-3; 9 nucleotides agree with TRBD1. CDR1 and CDR2 from the germline V gene are ENHRY and SYGVKD. The CDR3 is 11 residues long. The trim removed 9 bases at V and 10 bases at J, leaving 4 bases unmatched. The CDR3 DNA is TGTGCCATACAGGGGGCGCGGGAGCAGTTCTTC. It yields the protein CAIQGAREQFF.

The rearrangement joins TRBV19 to TRBJ1-2, with TRBD1 identical over 8 bases. Germline V CDR1 and CDR2: LNHDA, SQIVND (reference sequence). After removal of 5 bases from V and 4 bases from J, the junction contained 6 bases not matched to a gene. The CDR3 is 14 residues long. In DNA form, the CDR3 reads TGTGCCAGTAGTGTACCGGGACAGGTCTATGGCTACACCTTC. Its protein is CASSVPGQVYGYTF.